The 8 T cell receptor beta chains in this list originate from one sample, sequenced in a study of T cell changes during pregnancy in multiple sclerosis. The method was immunoSEQ multiplex PCR; TCRdb's version includes in-frame clones alone and lacks a portion of them. The sample lists tens of thousands of clones; roughly 90% were seen once. The specimen comprised CD4+ T cells from peripheral blood mononuclear cells, sampled in the second trimester of pregnancy. The receptor set was obtained from a female donor with multiple sclerosis, enrolled in a pregnancy study.

This rearrangement joins TRBV11-2 to TRBJ2-5; tentative D call: TRBD2 (5 bases). Germline loops: CDR1 SGHAT, CDR2 FQNNGV. CDR3 length: 16 amino acids. Trimming stripped 4 bases from V and 6 bases from J, with 21 bases between. CDR3 nucleotides: TGTGCCAGCAGCTCAGATTACGACTATGCGGGTCAGACCCAGTACTTC. Its translation is CASSSDYDYAGQTQYF.

This chain connects TRBV7-9 to TRBJ2-1, with D possibly matching TRBD2 (5 bases). This CDR3 has 18 residues. Trimming left V 2 bases short and J 5 bases short, with 22 bases between. Germline CDR1 is SEHNR and CDR2 is FQNEAQ (reference sequence). The CDR3 sequence is CASSLFNPRLNFNNEQFF. The CDR3 nucleotides are TGTGCCAGCAGCTTATTTAATCCCAGACTAAACTTCAACAATGAGCAGTTCTTC. Full variable domain (remainder filled in from reference TRBV7-9 and TRBJ2-1): DTGVSQNPRHKITKRGQNVTFRCDPISEHNRLYWYRQTLGQGPEFLTYFQNEAQLEKSRLLSDRFSAERPKGSFSTLEIQRTEQGDSAMYLCASSLFNPRLNFNNEQFFGPGTRLTVL.

The V gene is TRBV1, the J gene TRBJ1-1; the DNA was not compared with TRBD1, the D call given in the table. TRBV1 is shown as a pseudogene. This CDR3 is 11 amino acids long. The CDR3 here is CTSITQSGAFF. CDR3 coding DNA: TGCACCAGCATTACACAATCAGGGGCTTTCTTT.

The chain carries TRBV12-5 and TRBJ2-2, with 16 bases lining up with TRBD2. J was trimmed by 3 bases and V by 4 bases; bases with no gene match: 2. This CDR3 is 17 amino acids long. Germline V gene data show CDR1 as LGHNT and CDR2 as FRNRAP. Here the CDR3 reads CASGSGLAGGDTGELFF. Here the CDR3 DNA reads TGTGCTAGTGGTTCGGGACTAGCGGGAGGGGACACCGGGGAGCTGTTTTTT.

The chain recombines TRBV10-1 with TRBJ1-2; D remains ambiguous. Trimming removed 3 bases at V and 6 bases at J, with 11 bases between. Germline assignment: CDR1 WNHNN and CDR2 SYGVQD (reference sequence). The length of the CDR3 is 13 residues. The CDR3 here is CASSEHSPHGYTF. In DNA form, the CDR3 reads TGCGCCAGCAGTGAACACAGTCCCCATGGCTACACCTTC.

This rearrangement joins TRBV5-5 to TRBJ1-1; weak D call: TRBD1 (5 bases). This CDR3 spans 14 amino acids. V lost 5 bases to trimming and J lost 4 bases, with 15 bases between them. CDR1 SGHKS and CDR2 YYEKEE come from the germline V gene (reference sequence). The CDR3 DNA is TGTGCCAGCAGTCAGGGATTATTTCTCACTGAAGCTTTCTTT. It is translated as CASSQGLFLTEAFF.

V usage is TRBV9 and J usage is TRBJ2-3; 8 bases map to TRBD1. Per the germline V gene, CDR1 is SGDLS and CDR2 is YYNGEE. V shed 2 bases and J 1 base; nucleotides not matched to a gene: 3. This CDR3 contains 15 residues. Written as DNA, the CDR3 is TGTGCCAGCAGCGTTGGACAGGGAGGCACAGATACGCAGTATTTT. Translation gives CASSVGQGGTDTQYF. Full variable domain (missing parts from reference TRBV9 and TRBJ2-3): DSGVTQTPKHLITATGQRVTLRCSPRSGDLSVYWYQQSLDQGLQFLIQYYNGEERAKGNILERFSAQQFPDLHSELNLSSLELGDSALYFCASSVGQGGTDTQYFGPGTRLTVL.

CDR3 sequence reads: CASGQDMNTEAFF. The DNA for the CDR3 is TGTGCCAGCGGACAGGACATGAACACTGAAGCTTTCTTT. The chain has TRBV6-4 and TRBJ1-1; the match to TRBD1 covers 7 bases. CDR3 size: 13 residues. CDR1 is MRHNA and CDR2 is SNTAGT in the germline V gene. The junction had 3 bases not matched to a gene; V was cut back by 8 bases and J by 0 bases.